This T cell receptor (beta chain) was found in a study of blood T cell repertoires in COVID-19. Study-wide background: The study drew acute and convalescent COVID-19 samples from the United States, Italy and Spain. Sample material is recorded as cDNA or gDNA derived from T cells, B-cell-depleted T cells, or PBMCs.

Per the original methods: Reference gene primers were amplified, and this amplification served to estimate nucleated cell counts. Measured with immunoSEQ multiplex PCR; TCRdb has only the in-frame clones, and not every one. D and trimming come from the DNA, and the V and J calls and clone size come from that table. The sample has around 140,000 clones; more than 75% are singletons. Worth noting for this clone: The junction shows a germline mismatch at one end, possibly a read error.

This CDR3 is built from 14 residues. The germline V gene has CDR1 SNHLY and CDR2 FYNNEI. Sequencing input: peripheral blood. This clonotype was sampled from a man over 45 with active COVID-19. The chain links TRBV2 to TRBJ2-1; D not certain. The CDR3 bases are TGTGCCAGCATTGAAATTTCGGTTTACAATGAGCAGTTCTTC. It is translated as CASIEISVYNEQFF.